The 7 T cell receptor beta chains presented below share a single source sample, sequenced in a study of radiation and T cells in renal cell carcinoma. Sequencing used immunoSEQ multiplex PCR; TCRdb keeps in-frame clones, though not all of them. This table has some 150,000 clones, 80% to 90% appearing once. This sample's time point: blood 2 weeks post-SBRT. Indicated treatment: 15 Gy SBRT to primary tumor, nephrectomy 4 weeks later. The sample in question was blood, obtained from a patient whose treatment included radiotherapy and nephrectomy. The receptors come from a woman aged 50 to 60 with renal cell carcinoma.

The chain is built from TRBV7-6 and TRBJ1-5; unclear D gene. V shed 1 base and J shed 4 bases, with 11 bases lying between them. Germline loops: CDR1 SGHVS, CDR2 FNYEAQ. The CDR3 extends over 15 amino acids. CDR3 nucleotide sequence: TGTGCCAGCAGCTTAGAGGGAGCAGGAAATCAGCCCCAGCATTTT. Its translation is CASSLEGAGNQPQHF.

This clone appeared once. This chain connects TRBV7-2 to TRBJ1-4; D gene unclear. The germline CDR1 and CDR2 sequences are SGHTA and FQGNSA. There are 12 residues in the CDR3. V dropped 4 bases and J dropped 6 bases, with 6 bases sitting between them. The CDR3 DNA is TGTGCCAGCAGCTACACCCATGAAAAACTGTTTTTT. It specifies CASSYTHEKLFF.

The rearrangement links TRBV7-8 to TRBJ2-1; no firm D call. V was clipped by 1 base and J by 5 bases, with 12 bases between them. The CDR3 covers 15 residues. Germline V gene lookup returns CDR1 SGHVS and CDR2 FQNEAQ. The CDR3 reads CASSLGVRRNNEQFF. In DNA form, the CDR3 reads TGTGCCAGCAGCTTAGGAGTTCGTCGAAACAATGAGCAGTTCTTC. The whole variable domain, remainder taken from reference TRBV7-8 and TRBJ2-1, is GAGVSQSPRYKVAKRGQDVALRCDPISGHVSLFWYQQALGQGPEFLTYFQNEAQLDKSGLPSDRFFAERPEGSVSTLKIQRTQQEDSAVYLCASSLGVRRNNEQFFGPGTRLTVL.

Comments on this clone: A junction boundary mismatches the germline segment, possibly from a read error. The rearrangement links TRBV7-7 to TRBJ2-5; D is possibly TRBD1 or TRBD2 (5 bases each). This CDR3 contains 16 residues. The germline V gene has CDR1 SSHAT and CDR2 FNYEAQ (reference sequence). The CDR3 here is CASTQFPVGAEETQYF. The CDR3 bases are TGTGCTAGCACCCAATTCCCCGTCGGGGCCGAAGAGACCCAGTACTTC.

The chain links TRBV11-2 to TRBJ1-4, with 10 bases identical to TRBD1. Germline values: CDR1 SGHAT, CDR2 FQNNGV. CDR3 length: 14 residues. V lost 5 bases and J lost 8; bases outside the gene matches: 5. The CDR3 bases are TGTGCCAGCAGCCAGGGACAGGGGTACGAAAAACTGTTTTTT. Its translation: CASSQGQGYEKLFF.

This sequence joins TRBV14 and TRBJ2-1; D may match TRBD1 or TRBD2 (5 bases each). The CDR3 covers 15 residues. With 4 bases removed from V and 0 bases from J, the gap between germline ends came to 10 bases. The germline CDR1 and CDR2 sequences are SGHDN and FVKESK. The CDR3 DNA follows: TGTGCCAGCAGCCGGGACCGTTTCTCCTACAATGAGCAGTTCTTC. As protein: CASSRDRFSYNEQFF.

The rearrangement joins TRBV9 to TRBJ2-7, with a possible D match to TRBD1 (5 bases). The CDR3 spans 13 residues. With 3 bases removed from V and 0 bases from J, the gap between germline ends came to 7 bases. Germline V gene sequence: CDR1 SGDLS, CDR2 YYNGEE. The CDR3 nucleotides are TGTGCCAGCAGCGCCAGGGCCTCCTACGAGCAGTACTTC. Amino acids: CASSARASYEQYF.